Presented here are 9 T cell receptor beta chains from one specimen sequenced in a study of shared T cell receptors in the human thymus. The repertoire was sequenced with immunoSEQ multiplex PCR; TCRdb's copy has only in-frame clones and lacks some. The sample includes roughly 500,000 clones, 75% to 80% seen only once; the top ten take around 0.013%. This same sample was also taken into another study, of human thymus T cells.

The sample taken for sequencing was thymocytes. The origin of the receptors is a boy under two years old with a congenital heart defect.

This clone has just a few counts. V usage is TRBV7-2 and J usage is TRBJ2-2; 12 bases align to TRBD2. Germline V gene data show CDR1 as SGHTA and CDR2 as FQGNSA. The J segment lost 7 bases and the V segment lost 5 bases, leaving 8 bases of the junction unmatched. This CDR3 comprises 16 residues. The CDR3 sequence is CASSPRLAGVNGELFF. CDR3 in DNA: TGTGCCAGCAGCCCCCGACTAGCGGGAGTAAACGGGGAGCTGTTTTTT.

The chain couples TRBV7-7 to TRBJ2-5; D possibly corresponds to TRBD1 (6 bases). The CDR3 loop spans 13 amino acids. V gave up 4 bases and J gave up 9 bases, with 15 bases separating them. Germline loops: CDR1 SSHAT, CDR2 FNYEAQ (reference sequence). Here the CDR3 DNA reads TGTGCCAGCAGCTCCGGGACACATGGGCCCCAGTACTTC. Protein sequence: CASSSGTHGPQYF. The complete variable domain, with remaining parts taken from reference TRBV7-7 and TRBJ2-5, reads GAGVSQSPRYKVTKRGQDVTLRCDPISSHATLYWYQQALGQGPEFLTYFNYEAQPDKSGLPSDRFSAERPEGSISTLTIQRTEQRDSAMYRCASSSGTHGPQYFGPGTRLLVL.

This clone has just one count. Other DNA sequences within the sample encode an identical CDR3. The chain has TRBV6-1 and TRBJ2-2; D unclear. The V end lost 6 bases, the J end lost 1 base, and 3 bases lay between the germline ends. CDR3 length: 12 amino acids. Germline loops: CDR1 MNHNS, CDR2 SASEGT. CDR3 amino acids: CASSRNTGELFF. In nucleotides, the CDR3 is TGTGCCAGCAGCCGGAACACCGGGGAGCTGTTTTTT.

This chain joins TRBV10-3 and TRBJ1-2, with 7 bases aligning to TRBD1. Germline-derived CDR1 and CDR2 are ENHRY and SYGVKD. The CDR3 runs to 14 residues. V was clipped by 3 bases and J by 5 bases; unmatched bases: 6. The CDR3 is CAISEPRDRYGYTF. CDR3 DNA sequence: TGTGCCATCAGTGAACCGCGGGACAGATATGGCTACACCTTC.

This clone was seen once. J is TRBJ2-1 and V is TRBV9; 8 bases fit TRBD2. The CDR3 loop spans 15 amino acids. Germline trimming cut 0 bases from V and 9 bases from J; bases unmatched to any gene: 8. Germline assignment: CDR1 SGDLS and CDR2 YYNGEE. The CDR3 here is CASSVVTGGPGEQFF. DNA for the CDR3: TGTGCCAGCAGCGTAGTAACGGGAGGGCCGGGTGAGCAGTTCTTC.

V usage is TRBV28 and J usage is TRBJ2-2; 16 bases are a match to TRBD2. The CDR3 loop spans 18 amino acids. The V segment lost 2 bases and the J segment 7 bases; nucleotides outside the gene matches: 7. Germline lookup yields CDR1 MDHEN and CDR2 SYDVKM. The CDR3 region has the DNA TGTGCCAGCAGTTTACCGGGACTAGCGGGAGGGTCTGTCGGGGAGCTGTTTTTT. Protein product: CASSLPGLAGGSVGELFF.

The chain couples TRBV11-3 to TRBJ2-7, with 8 bases lining up with TRBD2. Germline V gene sequence: CDR1 SGHNT, CDR2 YENEEA. The V segment lost 1 base and the J segment 0 bases; nucleotides outside the gene matches: 17. The CDR3 spans 20 residues. CDR3 in amino acids: CASSLVVGIAGGPSSYEQYF. The DNA of the CDR3 is TGTGCCAGCAGCTTAGTAGTAGGGATTGCGGGAGGCCCCAGCTCCTACGAGCAGTACTTC. The full variable domain, with the rest looked up from reference TRBV11-3 and TRBJ2-7, is EAGVVQSPRYKIIEKKQPVAFWCNPISGHNTLYWYLQNLGQGPELLIRYENEEAVDDSQLPKDRFSAERLKGVDSTLKIQPAELGDSAVYLCASSLVVGIAGGPSSYEQYFGPGTRLTVT.

Comment on this clone: The same CDR3 is also encoded by other DNA sequences in this sample. This chain connects TRBV5-1 to TRBJ1-4; D call uncertain. This CDR3 spans 14 amino acids. With 3 bases removed from V and 0 bases from J, the gap between germline ends came to 6 bases. Germline assignment: CDR1 SGHRS and CDR2 YFSETQ. The CDR3 loop is CASSSGATNEKLFF. The CDR3 coding sequence is TGCGCCAGCAGCTCGGGTGCAACTAATGAAAAACTGTTTTTT.

The chain employs TRBV4-1 and TRBJ2-1, with 11 bases identical to TRBD2. CDR3 size: 16 residues. From germline, CDR1 is MGHRA and CDR2 YSYEKL. The ends lost 0 bases at V and 5 bases at J; junction bases unmatched: 3. CDR3 amino acids: CASSQDGTSGDNEQFF. DNA of the CDR3: TGCGCCAGCAGCCAAGATGGGACTAGCGGAGACAATGAGCAGTTCTTC.